The next 25 T cell receptor beta chains were all read from a single sample in a study of neurological immune-mediated disorders. TCRdb analysed the 5' RACE reads with MiXCR anew, one entry per CDR3 protein. In the table there are about 38,000 distinct CDR3 sequences, approximately 4.4% of which are singletons. Material for sequencing was CD4+ T cells from blood. These receptors originate from a man aged 18 to 30 in good health.

This clonotype was counted ten times or more. The V call is TRBV10-3, the J call TRBJ2-7, with unresolved D. Trimming removed 0 bases at V and 0 bases at J, with 12 bases between. Germline CDR1 and CDR2: ENHRY and SYGVKD. This CDR3 has 16 amino acids. The CDR3: CAISESGPRSSYEQYF. Written as DNA, the CDR3 is TGTGCCATCAGTGAGTCTGGACCTAGGTCCTCCTACGAGCAGTACTTC.

This clonotype was found many times. The chain carries TRBV20-1 and TRBJ2-1; 8 bases align to TRBD2. Germline V lookup: CDR1 DFQATT, CDR2 SNEGSKA (reference sequence). V shed 4 bases and J 4 bases; nucleotides not matched to a gene: 9. This CDR3 is 15 amino acids long. The DNA of the CDR3 is TGCAGTGCTATTCGTCCGGGGGGGATATACAATGAGCAGTTCTTC. Its protein product is CSAIRPGGIYNEQFF.

This clonotype was detected many times. This chain joins TRBV29-1 and TRBJ2-2, with 10 bases matching TRBD2. Germline V gives CDR1 SQVTM, CDR2 ANQGSEA. V shed 3 bases and J 5 bases; nucleotides not matched to a gene: 12. CDR3 length equals 17 residues. DNA for the CDR3: TGCAGCGTTGAGTTGGTTTCTAGCGGGGGATATACCGGGGAGCTGTTTTTT. This encodes CSVELVSSGGYTGELFF.

This clonotype was recorded many times. The gene calls are TRBV27 and TRBJ1-6; D ambiguous. Germline V gene lookup returns CDR1 MNHEY and CDR2 SMNVEV (reference sequence). The CDR3 runs to 20 residues. Trimming cost V 1 base and J 4 bases, with 23 bases left between them. In nucleotides, the CDR3 is TGTGCCAGCAGTTTATTCGGCGGGTCCTCACAGATTATATATAATTCACCCCTCCACTTT. Its protein product is CASSLFGGSSQIIYNSPLHF.

This clonotype has ten or more counts. The genes are TRBV5-1 and TRBJ2-3, with 10 positions matching TRBD2. The germline CDR1 and CDR2 sequences are SGHRS and YFSETQ. This CDR3 is built from 17 residues. V shed 1 base and J 3 bases; nucleotides not matched to a gene: 8. The CDR3 sequence: CASSLWLAGAATDTQYF. As DNA, the CDR3 is TGCGCCAGCAGCTTGTGGCTAGCGGGGGCAGCTACAGATACGCAGTATTTT. Complete variable domain (other parts from reference TRBV5-1 and TRBJ2-3): KAGVTQTPRYLIKTRGQQVTLSCSPISGHRSVSWYQQTPGQGLQFLFEYFSETQRNKGNFPGRFSGRQFSNSRSEMNVSTLELGDSALYLCASSLWLAGAATDTQYFGPGTRLTVL.

This clonotype was detected ten times or more. The chain has TRBV20-1 and TRBJ2-7; no definite D call. Germline CDR1 reads DFQATT; CDR2 reads SNEGSKA (reference sequence). The V and J ends lost 3 bases and 0 bases respectively, with 6 bases between them. This CDR3 has 12 amino acids. CDR3 bases: TGCAGTGCTAGGCACACCTCCTACGAGCAGTACTTC. Translating gives CSARHTSYEQYF.

This clonotype was seen many times. V and J are TRBV20-1 and TRBJ1-5; D might be TRBD1 (5 bases). Trimming pared 0 bases from V and 2 bases from J, leaving 8 bases between. This CDR3 has 14 residues. Germline V CDR1 and CDR2: DFQATT, SNEGSKA (reference sequence). The DNA for the CDR3 is TGCAGTGCTAGAGAAGGAGGGGGCAATCAGCCCCAGCATTTT. It codes for CSAREGGGNQPQHF.

This clonotype was counted ten times or more. This rearrangement joins TRBV12-3 or TRBV12-4 to TRBJ1-5, with TRBD1 matching over 10 bases. V was clipped by 7 bases and J by 6 bases; unmatched bases: 6. This CDR3 region has 14 residues. CDR3 DNA: TGTGCCAGCACCACGACAGGGGGCGGTCAGCCCCAGCATTTT. Protein sequence: CASTTTGGGQPQHF.

This clonotype was counted many times. The rearrangement links TRBV12-3 or TRBV12-4 to TRBJ1-1; D is unresolved. The V and J ends lost 3 bases and 1 base respectively, with 6 bases between them. The CDR3 runs 13 residues. The CDR3 here is CASSLDANTEAFF. In DNA, the CDR3 is TGTGCCAGCAGTTTGGACGCGAACACTGAAGCTTTCTTT.

This clonotype was observed many times. This chain joins TRBV4-1 and TRBJ2-5; 11 bases fit TRBD2. This CDR3 spans 16 amino acids. Germline CDR1 and CDR2: MGHRA and YSYEKL. Trimming took 0 bases from V and 2 from J; bases not matched to a gene: 2. The CDR3 DNA reads TGCGCCAGCAGCCAAGATGGGACTAGCGGACAAGAGACCCAGTACTTC. This codes for CASSQDGTSGQETQYF.

At least ten counts were recorded for this clonotype. The rearrangement joins TRBV18 to TRBJ2-3; no reliable D call. V lost 4 bases to trimming and J lost 5 bases, with 10 bases between them. The CDR3 is 13 amino acids. Per germline, CDR1 KGHSH and CDR2 LQKENI. The DNA for the CDR3 is TGTGCCAGCTCACGCGTGACTCAAGATACGCAGTATTTT. Translating gives CASSRVTQDTQYF. The entire variable domain, with the rest obtained from reference TRBV18 and TRBJ2-3, is as follows: NAGVMQNPRHLVRRRGQEARLRCSPMKGHSHVYWYRQLPEEGLKFMVYLQKENIIDESGMPKERFSAEFPKEGPSILRIQQVVRGDSAAYFCASSRVTQDTQYFGPGTRLTVL.

This clonotype was seen many times. This chain links TRBV5-1 with TRBJ2-2; the match to TRBD1 covers 8 bases. CDR3 length: 15 residues. Germline V gene sequence: CDR1 SGHRS, CDR2 YFSETQ. V dropped 2 bases and J dropped 6; count of bases not matched to a gene: 6. This chain's CDR3 is CASSLLTGVSGELFF. CDR3 coding DNA: TGCGCCAGCAGCTTACTGACAGGGGTCTCCGGGGAGCTGTTTTTT. Supplemented by reference TRBV5-1 and TRBJ2-2, the full variable domain reads KAGVTQTPRYLIKTRGQQVTLSCSPISGHRSVSWYQQTPGQGLQFLFEYFSETQRNKGNFPGRFSGRQFSNSRSEMNVSTLELGDSALYLCASSLLTGVSGELFFGEGSRLTVL.

This clonotype was seen ten or more times. CDR3 region: CASRGGLRAHEKLFF. CDR3 nucleotide sequence: TGTGCCAGCAGAGGTGGCCTGCGGGCCCATGAAAAACTGTTTTTT. The chain combines TRBV6-5 with TRBJ1-4; D remains ambiguous. This CDR3 spans 15 amino acids. Germline CDR1 MNHEY, CDR2 SVGAGI. Trimming took off 6 bases at V and 6 bases at J, with 17 bases between the two ends.

This clonotype was seen many times. The genes are TRBV7-2 and TRBJ2-5; unclear D gene. The germline V and J ends were trimmed by 1 base and 7 bases, with 10 bases remaining between them. CDR1 SGHTA and CDR2 FQGNSA come from the germline V gene. The CDR3 consists of 13 residues. In DNA form, the CDR3 reads TGTGCCAGCAGCTTAGACCCGACGGGGACCCAGTACTTC. This translates into CASSLDPTGTQYF.

At least ten counts were recorded for this clonotype. The rearrangement joins TRBV5-1 to TRBJ2-1; TRBD2 aligns across 8 bases. CDR1 and CDR2 (germline): SGHRS, YFSETQ. This CDR3 has 15 residues. The V gene end was trimmed by 0 bases and the J gene end by 3 bases; junction bases not matched to a gene: 2. DNA of the CDR3: TGCGCCAGCAGCTTGGTCGGGACTAGCTACAATGAGCAGTTCTTC. It encodes CASSLVGTSYNEQFF. The variable domain in full, completed from reference TRBV5-1 and TRBJ2-1, reads KAGVTQTPRYLIKTRGQQVTLSCSPISGHRSVSWYQQTPGQGLQFLFEYFSETQRNKGNFPGRFSGRQFSNSRSEMNVSTLELGDSALYLCASSLVGTSYNEQFFGPGTRLTVL.

This clonotype was recorded at least ten times. This chain links TRBV29-1 with TRBJ1-1, with D hard to call. Trimming took off 0 bases at V and 6 bases at J, with 14 bases between the two ends. The CDR3 is 14 amino acids. Germline CDR1 reads SQVTM; CDR2 reads ANQGSEA. CDR3 loop: CSVEDRNSVAEAFF. The CDR3, as DNA: TGCAGCGTTGAAGATCGGAACTCCGTCGCTGAAGCTTTCTTT.

In its sample, this clonotype was seen many times. The chain uses TRBV20-1 and TRBJ1-2; D remains ambiguous. V shed 4 bases and J shed 5 bases, with 11 bases lying between them. The germline gives CDR1 DFQATT, CDR2 SNEGSKA (reference sequence). The CDR3 length is 12 residues. The CDR3 coding sequence is TGCAGTGCTATGATGGCGGATTATGGCTACACCTTC. It is translated as CSAMMADYGYTF.

The chain employs TRBV30 and TRBJ1-4, with 9 bases that match TRBD1. V lost 7 bases to trimming and J lost 2 bases; unmatched junction nucleotides: 2. CDR3 length: 13 amino acids. Germline V gives CDR1 GTSNPN, CDR2 SVGIG (reference sequence). CDR3 loop: CASDRGTNEKLFF. The CDR3 region has the DNA TGTGCCTCCGACAGGGGGACTAATGAAAAACTGTTTTTT.

This clonotype was counted ten times or more. This rearrangement joins TRBV18 to TRBJ1-6; 7 bases map to TRBD1. In germline, CDR1 is KGHSH, CDR2 LQKENI. This CDR3 has 14 amino acids. The V and J ends lost 3 bases and 8 bases, in that order; junction bases with no gene match: 4. The CDR3 bases are TGTGCCAGCTCACCGACAGGGCTTGATTCACCCCTCCACTTT. Protein product: CASSPTGLDSPLHF.

The chain is built from TRBV5-1 and TRBJ2-2; D gene ambiguous. Germline values: CDR1 SGHRS, CDR2 YFSETQ. The CDR3 runs to 13 residues. Trimming removed 7 bases at V and 6 bases at J, with 13 bases between. The CDR3 DNA follows: TGCGCCAGCGCCCCGAGAGTAGCCGGGGAGCTGTTTTTT. Encoded protein: CASAPRVAGELFF.

This clonotype appeared many times. The chain combines TRBV5-1 with TRBJ1-1, with a weak D call TRBD1 (6 bases). Trimming removed 2 bases from V and 6 bases from J, with 17 bases in between. Germline V gene data show CDR1 as SGHRS and CDR2 as YFSETQ. The CDR3 has 15 residues. CDR3 sequence reads: CASSFDQGTGAEAFF. CDR3 coding DNA: TGCGCCAGCAGCTTCGACCAGGGGACGGGGGCTGAAGCTTTCTTT.

Ten or more counts support this clonotype. The chain combines TRBV12-3 or TRBV12-4 with TRBJ1-4, with D maybe TRBD1 (6 bases). Deletions cut 5 bases from V and 3 bases from J, with 10 bases between. CDR3 length: 14 amino acids. This CDR3 reads CASSAGVANEKLFF. The DNA for the CDR3 is TGTGCCAGCAGTGCAGGGGTAGCTAATGAAAAACTGTTTTTT.

This clonotype appeared many times. The rearrangement uses TRBV6-5 and TRBJ2-6, with a tentative D call TRBD1 (6 bases). The V end lost 4 bases, the J end lost 2 bases, and 15 bases lay between the germline ends. Germline lookup yields CDR1 MNHEY and CDR2 SVGAGI. There are 17 residues in the CDR3. The CDR3, as DNA: TGTGCCAGCAGTTTACAGGGTAGAATAACTGGGGCCAACGTCCTGACTTTC. Amino acid sequence: CASSLQGRITGANVLTF.

This clonotype was recorded at least ten times. This chain links TRBV6-5 with TRBJ1-1; 9 bases match TRBD1. The V gene end was trimmed by 6 bases and the J gene end by 1 base; junction bases not matched to a gene: 6. From germline, CDR1 is MNHEY and CDR2 SVGAGI. The length of the CDR3 is 15 residues. DNA of the CDR3: TGTGCCAGCAGGGGACAGGGACTTAGGAACACTGAAGCTTTCTTT. Translated: CASRGQGLRNTEAFF.

In its sample, this clonotype was seen many times. This chain uses TRBV5-1 with TRBJ2-5; a possible D gene is TRBD1 (5 bases). V lost 4 bases to trimming and J lost 2 bases, with 18 bases between them. The germline V gene encodes CDR1 SGHRS and CDR2 YFSETQ. This CDR3 region has 16 residues. The CDR3 DNA reads as TGCGCCAGCAGCCAGGGCGGTACGACTGGGCAAGAGACCCAGTACTTC. Encoded protein: CASSQGGTTGQETQYF.